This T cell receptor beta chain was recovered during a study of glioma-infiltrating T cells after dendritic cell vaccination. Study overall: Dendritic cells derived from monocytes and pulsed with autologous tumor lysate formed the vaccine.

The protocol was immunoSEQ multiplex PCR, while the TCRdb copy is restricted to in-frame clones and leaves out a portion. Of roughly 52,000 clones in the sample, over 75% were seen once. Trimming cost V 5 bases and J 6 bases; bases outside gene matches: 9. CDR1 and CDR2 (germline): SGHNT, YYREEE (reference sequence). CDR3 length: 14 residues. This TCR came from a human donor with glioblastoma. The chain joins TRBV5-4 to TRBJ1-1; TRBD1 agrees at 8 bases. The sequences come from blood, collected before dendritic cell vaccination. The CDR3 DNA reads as TGTGCCAGCAGGCCAGGACAGGGTGTCGCTGAAGCTTTCTTT. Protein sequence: CASRPGQGVAEAFF.